One and the same sample provided the 21 T cell receptor beta chains below, sequenced in a study of technical replicates of blood from a few donors. The method was immunoSEQ multiplex PCR; TCRdb's version includes in-frame clones alone and lacks a portion of them. The sample has some 70,000 clones; nearly 98% are singletons. Sequenced: T cells isolated from PBMCs. The receptors shown here come from a human donor in good health.

The chain links TRBV28 to TRBJ1-1; TRBD1 is a possible D gene (6 bases). This CDR3 has 16 amino acids. V lost 1 base to trimming and J lost 5 bases, with 17 bases between them. From germline, CDR1 is MDHEN and CDR2 SYDVKM. The CDR3 spells CASSLSGVLGGTEAFF. As DNA, the CDR3 is TGTGCCAGCAGTTTATCAGGGGTGCTCGGTGGAACTGAAGCTTTCTTT. Combining the CDR3 with reference TRBV28 and TRBJ1-1 gives the whole variable domain DVKVTQSSRYLVKRTGEKVFLECVQDMDHENMFWYRQDPGLGLRLIYFSYDVKMKEKGDIPEGYSVSREKKERFSLILESASTNQTSMYLCASSLSGVLGGTEAFFGQGTRLTVV.

The V call is TRBV2, the J call TRBJ2-2; D is unresolved. CDR1 SNHLY and CDR2 FYNNEI come from the germline V gene. The CDR3 covers 17 residues. V was shortened by 1 base and J by 4 bases, with 16 bases between the two germline ends. In nucleotides, the CDR3 is TGTGCCAGCAGTGAAGATGCACCTCTATCCCTCACCGGGGAGCTGTTTTTT. This translates into CASSEDAPLSLTGELFF.

This clone was detected once. This rearrangement joins TRBV29-1 to TRBJ1-2; D possibly corresponds to TRBD1 (5 bases). Germline V lookup: CDR1 SQVTM, CDR2 ANQGSEA. The ends were cut back, 4 bases at V and 3 bases at J, with 12 bases in the middle. This CDR3 has 13 residues. The CDR3 nucleotides are TGCAGCGTTGCGGGGGGTAGGGACTATGGCTACACCTTC. This gives the protein CSVAGGRDYGYTF.

This clone was observed a single time. The chain joins TRBV10-3 to TRBJ2-2; D is ambiguous. Germline lookup yields CDR1 ENHRY and CDR2 SYGVKD. V gave up 3 bases and J gave up 2 bases, with 7 bases separating them. This CDR3 is 14 amino acids long. CDR3 amino acids: CAISDSHNTGELFF. CDR3 nucleotide sequence: TGTGCCATCAGTGATAGTCACAACACCGGGGAGCTGTTTTTT.

The chain combines TRBV29-1 with TRBJ2-7; D possibly corresponds to TRBD1 (6 bases). From germline, CDR1 is SQVTM and CDR2 ANQGSEA. CDR3 size: 13 residues. V was pared by 7 bases and J by 1 base, with 14 bases between. CDR3 amino acids: CSGSQGSSYEQYF. CDR3 DNA: TGCAGCGGTTCACAGGGCTCGTCCTACGAGCAGTACTTC.

The V call is TRBV7-6, the J call TRBJ1-4; possibly TRBD1 for D (5 bases). The germline gives CDR1 SGHVS, CDR2 FNYEAQ. Between the trimmed V and J ends, which lost 2 bases and 3 bases, there was a span of 10 bases. The length of the CDR3 is 15 residues. Here the CDR3 DNA reads TGTGCCAGCAGCTTATTTGAGACAGCTAATGAAAAACTGTTTTTT. Protein: CASSLFETANEKLFF. Based on the CDR3 plus reference TRBV7-6 and TRBJ1-4, the full variable domain is GAGVSQSPRYKVTKRGQDVALRCDPISGHVSLYWYRQALGQGPEFLTYFNYEAQQDKSGLPNDRFSAERPEGSISTLTIQRTEQRDSAMYRCASSLFETANEKLFFGSGTQLSVL.

This sequence joins TRBV7-2 and TRBJ2-1, with 8 positions matching TRBD2. Germline CDR1 is SGHTA and CDR2 is FQGNSA. This CDR3 is built from 11 residues. V was pared by 4 bases and J by 15 bases, with 5 bases of the junction left unmatched. CDR3 DNA sequence: TGTGCCAGCAGCTCCGGGACTAGTTGGTTCTTC. It is translated as CASSSGTSWFF.

The chain recombines TRBV30 with TRBJ1-4; D ambiguous. Trimming removed 3 bases at V and 5 bases at J, with 7 bases between. Germline assignment: CDR1 GTSNPN and CDR2 SVGIG (reference sequence). There are 12 residues in the CDR3. CDR3 residues: CAWSLVNEKLFF. CDR3 sequence (DNA): TGTGCCTGGAGCCTTGTGAATGAAAAACTGTTTTTT. The whole variable domain, filled in from reference TRBV30 and TRBJ1-4, reads SQTIHQWPATLVQPVGSPLSLECTVEGTSNPNLYWYRQAAGRGLQLLFYSVGIGQISSEVPQNLSASRPQDRQFILSSKKLLLSDSGFYLCAWSLVNEKLFFGSGTQLSVL.

This sequence joins TRBV10-2 and TRBJ2-6, with TRBD1 matching 10 bases. The CDR3 covers 16 residues. V shed 7 bases, J shed 0 bases, and the junction held 3 bases outside the gene matches. Looked up from germline, CDR1 is WSHSY and CDR2 is SAAADI. DNA for the CDR3: TGCGCCAGCATCCGGGACAGGGGCTCTGGGGCCAACGTCCTGACTTTC. Translated: CASIRDRGSGANVLTF.

V usage is TRBV5-4 and J usage is TRBJ2-1; D unresolved. The CDR3 runs to 14 residues. Trimming pared 0 bases from V and 9 bases from J, leaving 13 bases between. CDR1 and CDR2 (germline): SGHNT, YYREEE (reference sequence). As DNA, the CDR3 is TGTGCCAGCAGCTTGGACAGACGTCCAGGTGAGCAGTTCTTC. It translates to CASSLDRRPGEQFF.

V is TRBV4-1 and J is TRBJ2-7; D possibly corresponds to TRBD1 (5 bases). This CDR3 contains 17 residues. The ends were cut back, 1 base at V and 3 bases at J, with 19 bases in the middle. Germline V gene sequence: CDR1 MGHRA, CDR2 YSYEKL. The DNA for the CDR3 is TGCGCCAGCAGCCAAGTTCTGGCGTTGCAGGGATACTACGAGCAGTACTTC. It translates to CASSQVLALQGYYEQYF.

V usage is TRBV11-2 and J usage is TRBJ2-7; D perhaps matches TRBD2 (6 bases). V shed 4 bases and J shed 2 bases, with 15 bases lying between them. CDR1 SGHAT and CDR2 FQNNGV come from the germline V gene. There are 15 residues in the CDR3. CDR3 residues: CASSSRDSKTYEQYF. The CDR3 DNA follows: TGTGCCAGCAGCTCACGGGACTCTAAGACCTACGAGCAGTACTTC.

This sequence joins TRBV5-1 and TRBJ1-1, with D perhaps TRBD1 (6 bases). CDR3 length equals 15 residues. The germline V gene has CDR1 SGHRS and CDR2 YFSETQ. With 0 bases removed from V and 4 bases from J, the gap between germline ends came to 13 bases. CDR3 DNA sequence: TGCGCCAGCAGCTTGGACCACAGGGAGGGCACTGAAGCTTTCTTT. Encoded protein: CASSLDHREGTEAFF.

This clone showed up just once. This chain links TRBV18 with TRBJ1-2; D is ambiguous. The CDR3 runs to 14 residues. CDR1 and CDR2 (germline): KGHSH, LQKENI. V lost 2 bases to trimming and J lost 8 bases, with 15 bases between them. CDR3 DNA sequence: TGTGCCAGCTCACCAAGGCGGGAGACTCAAGGCTACACCTTC. This codes for CASSPRRETQGYTF.

The chain combines TRBV7-9 with TRBJ2-7, with 8 bases matching TRBD2. The CDR3 loop spans 18 amino acids. The germline V gene encodes CDR1 SEHNR and CDR2 FQNEAQ (reference sequence). The junction had 16 bases not matched to a gene; V was cut back by 3 bases and J by 3 bases. Here the CDR3 DNA reads TGTGCCAGCAGCTTCGCCAGCGGGAGATCGCCCCCGGTCTACGAGCAGTACTTC. Translating gives CASSFASGRSPPVYEQYF.

The chain couples TRBV20-1 to TRBJ1-2; a possible D gene is TRBD1 (6 bases). V shed 2 bases and J shed 7 bases, with 8 bases lying between them. CDR1 is DFQATT and CDR2 is SNEGSKA in the germline V gene (reference sequence). This CDR3 region has 11 residues. The CDR3, as DNA: TGCAGTGCTAGAAGGGGGGGTGGCTACACCTTC. As protein: CSARRGGGYTF.

This chain connects TRBV5-4 to TRBJ1-1; D unresolved. This CDR3 contains 14 residues. Trimming cost V 5 bases and J 0 bases, with 11 bases left between them. The V gene's germline CDR1 is SGHNT and CDR2 YYREEE (reference sequence). CDR3 sequence reads: CASRSTSMNTEAFF. For the CDR3, the DNA is TGTGCCAGCAGGTCGACAAGCATGAACACTGAAGCTTTCTTT.

The chain couples TRBV6-1 to TRBJ1-5; a possible D gene is TRBD1 (5 bases). Trimming pared 4 bases from V and 0 bases from J, leaving 7 bases between. The CDR3 extends over 14 amino acids. Germline V gene lookup returns CDR1 MNHNS and CDR2 SASEGT. The CDR3 DNA sequence: TGTGCCAGCAGTGGGGGCTATAGCAATCAGCCCCAGCATTTT. This sequence encodes CASSGGYSNQPQHF.

The rearrangement joins TRBV14 to TRBJ1-1; D not certain. The germline gives CDR1 SGHDN, CDR2 FVKESK. Trimming left V 6 bases short and J 8 bases short, with 13 bases between. The CDR3 length is 12 residues. The CDR3 is CASSPGYSEAFF. The CDR3 coding sequence is TGTGCCAGCAGTCCCGGTTACTCCGAAGCTTTCTTT.

The J gene is TRBJ1-5, the V gene TRBV6-5; D possibly corresponds to TRBD1 (5 bases). The CDR3 sequence is 14 residues long. The germline V gene encodes CDR1 MNHEY and CDR2 SVGAGI. The V gene lost 2 bases and the J gene lost 7 bases, with 12 bases spanning the gap. The CDR3 nucleotides read TGTGCCAGCAGTTACCGGCAGGGAGGACAGCCCCAGCATTTT. Encoded protein: CASSYRQGGQPQHF.

The rearrangement uses TRBV27 and TRBJ2-7, with TRBD2 matching 7 bases. Germline V gene data show CDR1 as MNHEY and CDR2 as SMNVEV (reference sequence). Unmatched junction bases numbered 6, after V lost 3 bases and J lost 4 bases. The CDR3 covers 14 residues. The CDR3 DNA follows: TGTGCCAGCAGTTTGGGCGGGAGTAGGTACGAGCAGTACTTC. Translation gives CASSLGGSRYEQYF.